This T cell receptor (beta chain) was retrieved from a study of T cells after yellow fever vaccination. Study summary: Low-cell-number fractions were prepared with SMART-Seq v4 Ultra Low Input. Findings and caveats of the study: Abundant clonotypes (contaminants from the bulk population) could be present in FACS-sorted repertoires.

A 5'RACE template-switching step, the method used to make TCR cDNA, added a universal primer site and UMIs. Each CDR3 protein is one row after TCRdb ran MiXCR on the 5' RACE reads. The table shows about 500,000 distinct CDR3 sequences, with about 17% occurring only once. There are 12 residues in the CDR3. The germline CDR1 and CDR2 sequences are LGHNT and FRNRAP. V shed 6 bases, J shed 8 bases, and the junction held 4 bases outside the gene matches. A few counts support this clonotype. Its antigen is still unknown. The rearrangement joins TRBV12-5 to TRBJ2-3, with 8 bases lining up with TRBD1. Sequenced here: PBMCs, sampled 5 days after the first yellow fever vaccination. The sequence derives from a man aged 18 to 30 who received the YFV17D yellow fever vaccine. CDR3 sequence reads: CASGHTGGTQYF. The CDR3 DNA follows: TGTGCTAGTGGCCACACAGGGGGTACGCAGTATTTT.